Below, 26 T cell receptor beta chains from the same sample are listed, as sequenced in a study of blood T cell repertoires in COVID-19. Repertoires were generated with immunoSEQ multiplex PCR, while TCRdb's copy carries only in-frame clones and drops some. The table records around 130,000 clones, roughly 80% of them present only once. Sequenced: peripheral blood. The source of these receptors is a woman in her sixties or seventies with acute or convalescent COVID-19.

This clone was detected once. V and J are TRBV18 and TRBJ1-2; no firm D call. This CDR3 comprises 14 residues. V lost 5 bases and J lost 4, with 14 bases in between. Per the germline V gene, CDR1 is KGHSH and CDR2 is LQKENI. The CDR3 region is CASSTAETGYGYTF. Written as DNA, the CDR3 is TGTGCCAGCTCAACTGCAGAGACGGGCTATGGCTACACCTTC.

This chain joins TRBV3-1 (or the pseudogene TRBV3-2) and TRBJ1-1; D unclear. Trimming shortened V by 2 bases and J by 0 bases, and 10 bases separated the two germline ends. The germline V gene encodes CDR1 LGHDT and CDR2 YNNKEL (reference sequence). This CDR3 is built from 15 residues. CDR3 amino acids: CASSQLNMVNTEAFF. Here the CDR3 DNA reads TGTGCCAGCAGCCAATTGAACATGGTGAACACTGAAGCTTTCTTT.

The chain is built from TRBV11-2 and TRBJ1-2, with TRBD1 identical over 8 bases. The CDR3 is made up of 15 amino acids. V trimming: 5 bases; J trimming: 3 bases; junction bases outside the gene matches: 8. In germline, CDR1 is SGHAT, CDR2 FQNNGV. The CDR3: CASSISTGGDYGYTF. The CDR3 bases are TGTGCCAGCAGCATCAGCACAGGGGGTGACTATGGCTACACCTTC.

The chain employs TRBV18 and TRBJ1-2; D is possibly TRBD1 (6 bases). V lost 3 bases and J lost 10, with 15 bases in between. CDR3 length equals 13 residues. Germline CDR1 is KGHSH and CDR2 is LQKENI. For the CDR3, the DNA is TGTGCCAGCTCACCGCCAGGGGTGCTGGCCTACACCTTC. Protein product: CASSPPGVLAYTF.

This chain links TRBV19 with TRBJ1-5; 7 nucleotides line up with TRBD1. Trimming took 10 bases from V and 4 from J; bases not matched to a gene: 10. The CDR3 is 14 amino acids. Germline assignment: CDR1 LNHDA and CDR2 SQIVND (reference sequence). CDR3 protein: CATTLGGGNQPQHF. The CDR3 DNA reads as TGTGCCACTACCTTAGGGGGCGGGAATCAGCCCCAGCATTTT.

The CDR3 bases are TGTGCCAGCAGTCCCCCCAAAGGGGGGGGTGAGACCCAGTACTTC. Translating it yields CASSPPKGGGETQYF. This sequence joins TRBV28 and TRBJ2-5, with D maybe TRBD2 (7 bases). V dropped 5 bases and J dropped 5 bases, with 18 bases sitting between them. This CDR3 has 15 amino acids. From germline, CDR1 is MDHEN and CDR2 SYDVKM. Based on the CDR3 plus reference TRBV28 and TRBJ2-5, the full variable domain is DVKVTQSSRYLVKRTGEKVFLECVQDMDHENMFWYRQDPGLGLRLIYFSYDVKMKEKGDIPEGYSVSREKKERFSLILESASTNQTSMYLCASSPPKGGGETQYFGPGTRLLVL.

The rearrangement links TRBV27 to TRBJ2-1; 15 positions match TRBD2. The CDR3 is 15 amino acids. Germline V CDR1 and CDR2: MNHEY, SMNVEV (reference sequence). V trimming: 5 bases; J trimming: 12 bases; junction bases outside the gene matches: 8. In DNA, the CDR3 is TGTGCCAGCAGTACCGCCGGGACTAGCGGGGGGCGGCAGTTCTTC. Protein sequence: CASSTAGTSGGRQFF.

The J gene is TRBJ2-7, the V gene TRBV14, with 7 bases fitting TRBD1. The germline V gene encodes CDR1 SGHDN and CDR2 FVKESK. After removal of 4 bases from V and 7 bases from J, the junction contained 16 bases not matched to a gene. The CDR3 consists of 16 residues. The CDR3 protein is CASSLAGQAPVGEQYF. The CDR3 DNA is TGTGCCAGCAGCCTAGCCGGACAGGCCCCCGTGGGGGAGCAGTACTTC.

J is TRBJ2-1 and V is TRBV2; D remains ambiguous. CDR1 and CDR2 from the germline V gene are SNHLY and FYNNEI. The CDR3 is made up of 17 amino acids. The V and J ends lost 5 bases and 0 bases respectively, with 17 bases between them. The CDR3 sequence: CASSSRNPVNSYNEQFF. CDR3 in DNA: TGTGCCAGCAGTTCCCGCAACCCGGTAAACTCCTACAATGAGCAGTTCTTC.

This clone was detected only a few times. The CDR3 region is CASSTGQGGSGNTIYF. The CDR3 DNA is TGTGCCAGCAGCACCGGACAGGGGGGCTCTGGAAACACCATATATTTT. This chain links TRBV7-9 with TRBJ1-3; 10 bases map to TRBD1. The CDR3 has 16 residues. V trimming: 5 bases; J trimming: 0 bases; junction bases outside the gene matches: 4. The germline gives CDR1 SEHNR, CDR2 FQNEAQ (reference sequence).

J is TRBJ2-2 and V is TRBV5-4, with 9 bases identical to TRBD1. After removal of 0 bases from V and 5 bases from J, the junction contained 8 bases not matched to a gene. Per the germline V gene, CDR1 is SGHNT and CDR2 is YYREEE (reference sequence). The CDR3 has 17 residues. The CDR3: CASSLAPGQGITGELFF. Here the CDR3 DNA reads TGTGCCAGCAGCTTGGCCCCGGGACAGGGTATAACCGGGGAGCTGTTTTTT.

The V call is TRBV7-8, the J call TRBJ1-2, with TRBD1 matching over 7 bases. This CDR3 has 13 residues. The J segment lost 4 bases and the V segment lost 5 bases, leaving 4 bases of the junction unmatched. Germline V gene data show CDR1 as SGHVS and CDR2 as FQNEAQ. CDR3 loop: CASSPQGSYGYTF. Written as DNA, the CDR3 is TGTGCCAGCAGCCCACAGGGGAGCTATGGCTACACCTTC.

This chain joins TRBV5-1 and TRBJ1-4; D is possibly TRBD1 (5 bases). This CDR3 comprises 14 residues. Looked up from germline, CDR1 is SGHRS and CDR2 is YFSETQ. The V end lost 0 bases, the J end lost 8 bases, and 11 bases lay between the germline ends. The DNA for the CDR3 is TGCGCCAGCAGCTTGGAGGGGATGCGGGAAAAACTGTTTTTT. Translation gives CASSLEGMREKLFF.

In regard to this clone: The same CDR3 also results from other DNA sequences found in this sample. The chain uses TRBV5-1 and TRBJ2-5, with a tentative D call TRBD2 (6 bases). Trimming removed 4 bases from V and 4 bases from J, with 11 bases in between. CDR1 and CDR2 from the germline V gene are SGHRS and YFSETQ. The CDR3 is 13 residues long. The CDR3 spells CASSRGAGETQYF. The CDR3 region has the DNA TGCGCCAGCAGCCGCGGGGCAGGAGAGACCCAGTACTTC.

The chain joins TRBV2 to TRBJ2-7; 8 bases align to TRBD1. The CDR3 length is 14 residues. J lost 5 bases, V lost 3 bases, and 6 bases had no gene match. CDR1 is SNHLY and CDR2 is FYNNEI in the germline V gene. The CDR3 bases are TGTGCCAGCAGTGACGGCAGGGGGCTGAACGAGCAGTACTTC. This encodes CASSDGRGLNEQYF.

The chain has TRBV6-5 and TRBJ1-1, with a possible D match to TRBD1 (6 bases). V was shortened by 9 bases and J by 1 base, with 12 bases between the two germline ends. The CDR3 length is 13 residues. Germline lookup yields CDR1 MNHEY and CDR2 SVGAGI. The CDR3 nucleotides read TGTGCCAGTACCCGGGACAAGAACACTGAAGCTTTCTTT. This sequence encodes CASTRDKNTEAFF.

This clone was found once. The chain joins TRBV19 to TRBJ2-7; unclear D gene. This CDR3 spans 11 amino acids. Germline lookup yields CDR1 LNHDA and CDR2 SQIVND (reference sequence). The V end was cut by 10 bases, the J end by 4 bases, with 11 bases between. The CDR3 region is CATRSEYEQYF. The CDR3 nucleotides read TGTGCCACCCGATCAGAATACGAGCAGTACTTC.

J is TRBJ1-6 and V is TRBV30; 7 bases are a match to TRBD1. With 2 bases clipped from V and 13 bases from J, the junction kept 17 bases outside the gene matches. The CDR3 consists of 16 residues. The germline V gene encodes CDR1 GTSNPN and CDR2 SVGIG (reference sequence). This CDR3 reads CAWSRGWTGPFSPLHF. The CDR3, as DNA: TGTGCCTGGAGTCGAGGGTGGACAGGACCGTTCTCGCCCCTCCACTTT.

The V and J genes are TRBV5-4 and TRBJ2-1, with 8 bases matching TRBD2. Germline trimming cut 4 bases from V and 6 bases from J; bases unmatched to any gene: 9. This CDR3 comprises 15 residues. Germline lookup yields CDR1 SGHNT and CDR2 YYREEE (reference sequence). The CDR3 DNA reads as TGTGCCAGCAGCCCGGGACTAGTCTCCCCCAATGAGCAGTTCTTC. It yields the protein CASSPGLVSPNEQFF.

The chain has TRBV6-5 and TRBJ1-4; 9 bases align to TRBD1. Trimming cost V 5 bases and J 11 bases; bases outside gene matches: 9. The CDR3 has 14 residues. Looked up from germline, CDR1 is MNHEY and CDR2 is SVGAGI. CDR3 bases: TGTGCCAGCAGTAACCGGGACAGGGCGTTCAAACTGTTTTTT. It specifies CASSNRDRAFKLFF.

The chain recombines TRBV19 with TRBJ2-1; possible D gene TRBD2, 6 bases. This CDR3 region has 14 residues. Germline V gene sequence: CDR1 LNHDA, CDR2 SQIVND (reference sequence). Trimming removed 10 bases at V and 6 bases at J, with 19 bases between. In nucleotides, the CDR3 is TGTGCCACCGGCAACGGGGGTGGAATCAATGAGCAGTTCTTC. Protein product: CATGNGGGINEQFF.

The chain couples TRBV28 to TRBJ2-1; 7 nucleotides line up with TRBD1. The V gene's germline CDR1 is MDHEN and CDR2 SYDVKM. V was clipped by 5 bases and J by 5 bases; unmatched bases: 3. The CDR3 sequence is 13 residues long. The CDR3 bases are TGTGCCAGCAGTCCGGGACAGAACAATGAGCAGTTCTTC. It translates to CASSPGQNNEQFF.

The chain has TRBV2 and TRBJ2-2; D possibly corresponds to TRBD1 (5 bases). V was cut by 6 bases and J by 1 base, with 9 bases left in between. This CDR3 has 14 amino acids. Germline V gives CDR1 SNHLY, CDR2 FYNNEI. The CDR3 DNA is TGTGCCAGCAGCCAAGGACAGAACACCGGGGAGCTGTTTTTT. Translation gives CASSQGQNTGELFF. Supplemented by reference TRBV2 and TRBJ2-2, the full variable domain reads EPEVTQTPSHQVTQMGQEVILRCVPISNHLYFYWYRQILGQKVEFLVSFYNNEISEKSEIFDDQFSVERPDGSNFTLKIRSTKLEDSAMYFCASSQGQNTGELFFGEGSRLTVL.

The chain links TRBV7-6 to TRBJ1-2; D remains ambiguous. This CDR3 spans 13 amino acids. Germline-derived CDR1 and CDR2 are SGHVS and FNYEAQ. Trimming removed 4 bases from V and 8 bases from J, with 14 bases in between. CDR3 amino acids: CASSSQAGYGYTF. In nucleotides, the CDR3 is TGTGCCAGCAGCTCGCAGGCGGGTTACGGCTACACCTTC.

CDR3 coding DNA: TGTGCCAGCAGACCTGGACAGAGGAACACTGAAGCTTTCTTT. It translates to CASRPGQRNTEAFF. The chain combines TRBV6-6 with TRBJ1-1; TRBD1 is a possible D gene (6 bases). This CDR3 has 14 amino acids. V lost 6 bases and J lost 1, with 12 bases in between. CDR1 is MNHNY and CDR2 is SVGAGI in the germline V gene (reference sequence).

The CDR3 loop reads CASSIDTYLNEQFF. The CDR3 nucleotides read TGTGCCAGTAGTATAGACACTTACCTCAATGAGCAGTTCTTC. The chain combines TRBV19 with TRBJ2-1; D is unresolved. Germline CDR1 reads LNHDA; CDR2 reads SQIVND (reference sequence). This CDR3 comprises 14 residues. Trimming removed 0 bases from V and 6 bases from J, with 9 bases in between.